The 19 T cell receptor beta chains below all came from one sample that was sequenced in a study of shared clonotypes between healthy human individuals. TCRdb's table, derived via immunoSEQ multiplex PCR, lists solely in-frame clones and lacks some. The sample records more than 500,000 clones, approximately 94% being singletons. The sequenced material came from naive CD4+ T cells sorted from blood. Regarding subset: CD45RA+ positively selected. Every receptor here comes from a woman aged 25 to 39 in good health.

The CDR3 DNA reads as TGTGCCAGCAGTTTATTCGGGTTGAGGGGGCCGGGGAGTCAGCCCCAGCATTTT. It specifies CASSLFGLRGPGSQPQHF. This chain links TRBV28 with TRBJ1-5, with 7 bases aligning to TRBD1. The junction had 15 bases not matched to a gene; V was cut back by 1 base and J by 6 bases. Per germline, CDR1 MDHEN and CDR2 SYDVKM. CDR3 length equals 18 residues.

V and J are TRBV4-2 and TRBJ2-5; D is tentatively TRBD1 or TRBD2 (5 bases each). Germline-derived CDR1 and CDR2 are LGHNA and YNFKEQ. CDR3 size: 15 residues. Trimming pared 0 bases from V and 9 bases from J, leaving 17 bases between. CDR3 in amino acids: CASSQEFTGTRAQYF. The CDR3, as DNA: TGTGCCAGCAGCCAAGAATTCACGGGGACCAGGGCCCAGTACTTC.

V gene TRBV6-5 combines with J gene TRBJ1-2; a possible D gene is TRBD1 (5 bases). There are 14 residues in the CDR3. Trimming removed 0 bases from V and 8 bases from J, with 13 bases in between. Germline CDR1 reads MNHEY; CDR2 reads SVGAGI. The CDR3 DNA follows: TGTGCCAGCAGTTACTCGACTGGGGCTGACGGCTACACCTTC. It specifies CASSYSTGADGYTF.

The chain uses TRBV6-5 and TRBJ1-2; TRBD1 matches 9 bases. V shed 7 bases, J shed 5 bases, and the junction held 5 bases outside the gene matches. Germline CDR1 and CDR2: MNHEY and SVGAGI. CDR3 length: 13 residues. CDR3 in DNA: TGTGCCAGCACCCGGGACAGGGATTATGGCTACACCTTC. Residues: CASTRDRDYGYTF.

This chain joins TRBV9 and TRBJ2-5; 7 nucleotides agree with TRBD1. Germline values: CDR1 SGDLS, CDR2 YYNGEE. J gave up 11 bases and V 0 bases, and 13 bases lay outside the gene matches. The CDR3 spans 15 residues. The DNA of the CDR3 is TGTGCCAGCAGCGTAGGTCTGGACAGGCCTGGGGAGCAGTACTTC. This encodes CASSVGLDRPGEQYF. Together with reference TRBV9 and TRBJ2-5, the CDR3 gives the full variable domain: DSGVTQTPKHLITATGQRVTLRCSPRSGDLSVYWYQQSLDQGLQFLIQYYNGEERAKGNILERFSAQQFPDLHSELNLSSLELGDSALYFCASSVGLDRPGEQYFGPGTRLLVL.

This clone was seen just once. The rearrangement links TRBV28 to TRBJ1-5; D is unclear. The germline V and J ends were trimmed by 4 bases and 2 bases, with 9 bases remaining between them. The V gene's germline CDR1 is MDHEN and CDR2 SYDVKM. The CDR3 is 14 residues long. The CDR3 region has the DNA TGTGCCAGCAGTTCCCGGGGTGGCAATCAGCCCCAGCATTTT. Translation gives CASSSRGGNQPQHF.

The CDR3 here is CASSLLSGRAWVQFF. The DNA of the CDR3 is TGTGCCAGCAGCTTACTCAGCGGGAGGGCCTGGGTGCAGTTCTTC. The rearrangement uses TRBV11-2 and TRBJ2-1; 10 positions agree with TRBD2. The CDR3 is 15 residues long. V lost 2 bases to trimming and J lost 12 bases; unmatched junction nucleotides: 10. Per the germline V gene, CDR1 is SGHAT and CDR2 is FQNNGV. The full variable domain, rest sourced from reference TRBV11-2 and TRBJ2-1, is EAGVAQSPRYKIIEKRQSVAFWCNPISGHATLYWYQQILGQGPKLLIQFQNNGVVDDSQLPKDRFSAERLKGVDSTLKIQPAKLEDSAVYLCASSLLSGRAWVQFFGPGTRLTVL.

The chain joins TRBV19 to TRBJ1-5, with D possibly being TRBD1 (6 bases). The CDR3 has 16 residues. V was trimmed by 3 bases and J by 3 bases, leaving 15 bases between them. From germline, CDR1 is LNHDA and CDR2 SQIVND (reference sequence). CDR3 nucleotides: TGTGCCAGTAGTATGCGACAGGCCGCCTTCAATCAGCCCCAGCATTTT. Residues: CASSMRQAAFNQPQHF.

To note about this clone: The identical CDR3 is also encoded by other nucleotide sequences in the sample. The chain recombines TRBV7-9 with TRBJ1-1; no reliable D call. CDR3 length: 14 residues. V was pared by 2 bases and J by 0 bases, with 7 bases between. Looked up from germline, CDR1 is SEHNR and CDR2 is FQNEAQ (reference sequence). CDR3 DNA: TGTGCCAGCAGCTTAAGAGTCATGAACACTGAAGCTTTCTTT. Residues: CASSLRVMNTEAFF. Filled out from reference TRBV7-9 and TRBJ1-1, the complete variable domain reads DTGVSQNPRHKITKRGQNVTFRCDPISEHNRLYWYRQTLGQGPEFLTYFQNEAQLEKSRLLSDRFSAERPKGSFSTLEIQRTEQGDSAMYLCASSLRVMNTEAFFGQGTRLTVV.

The V call is TRBV4-1, the J call TRBJ2-2; 7 bases align to TRBD2. The germline gives CDR1 MGHRA, CDR2 YSYEKL. The junction had 6 bases not matched to a gene; V was cut back by 4 bases and J by 4 bases. CDR3 length equals 15 residues. In DNA form, the CDR3 reads TGCGCCAGCAGCCGGGGGGAGGGCCGCACCGGGGAGCTGTTTTTT. It is translated as CASSRGEGRTGELFF.

The chain combines TRBV5-1 with TRBJ2-6; D might be TRBD1 or TRBD2, each matching 5 bases. V lost 0 bases to trimming and J lost 4 bases, with 20 bases between them. Germline V gives CDR1 SGHRS, CDR2 YFSETQ. The CDR3 contains 19 residues. Here the CDR3 reads CASSLALMSRGEGANVLTF. In DNA, the CDR3 is TGCGCCAGCAGCTTGGCCCTGATGTCCCGGGGCGAAGGGGCCAACGTCCTGACTTTC.

The V call is TRBV4-1, the J call TRBJ1-4, with D unresolved. Per germline, CDR1 MGHRA and CDR2 YSYEKL. The V end lost 3 bases, the J end lost 1 base, and 18 bases lay between the germline ends. The CDR3 covers 18 residues. The CDR3 spells CASSQRTGAALTNEKLFF. The CDR3, as DNA: TGCGCCAGCAGCCAGAGGACGGGAGCCGCCCTAACTAATGAAAAACTGTTTTTT.

The gene calls are TRBV5-5 and TRBJ1-2; D gene uncertain. V was shortened by 0 bases and J by 4 bases, with 10 bases between the two germline ends. Per germline, CDR1 SGHKS and CDR2 YYEKEE (reference sequence). The length of the CDR3 is 14 residues. CDR3 protein: CASSLGLGPYGYTF. The CDR3 DNA sequence: TGTGCCAGCAGCTTGGGGTTAGGGCCCTATGGCTACACCTTC.

In regard to this clone: Different DNA sequences within this sample yield the same CDR3. The J gene is TRBJ1-4, the V gene TRBV4-1; the D gene is possibly TRBD1 (5 bases). CDR1 and CDR2 (germline): MGHRA, YSYEKL. This CDR3 is 14 amino acids long. V gave up 2 bases and J gave up 3 bases, with 7 bases separating them. The CDR3 DNA follows: TGCGCCAGCAGCCAAACGGGGCCTAATGAAAAACTGTTTTTT. This encodes CASSQTGPNEKLFF.

CDR3 sequence reads: CASRAGTYTEAFF. The CDR3 nucleotides are TGTGCCAGTAGAGCAGGGACCTACACTGAAGCTTTCTTT. The V and J genes are TRBV6-5 and TRBJ1-1; tentative D call: TRBD1 (5 bases). The ends were cut back, 9 bases at V and 3 bases at J, with 14 bases in the middle. The CDR3 has 13 residues. Germline-derived CDR1 and CDR2 are MNHEY and SVGAGI.

CDR3 region: CARSWDSWDYEQYF. CDR3 DNA sequence: TGTGCCAGAAGCTGGGACAGCTGGGACTACGAGCAGTACTTC. The V call is TRBV5-3, the J call TRBJ2-7; TRBD1 matches at 7 bases. TRBV5-3 is placed among ORFs of uncertain function. CDR3 size: 14 residues. V shed 3 bases, J shed 3 bases, and the junction held 6 bases outside the gene matches.

This clone came up once. CDR3 sequence: CASSFKYFSGANVLTF. In DNA, the CDR3 is TGTGCCAGCAGCTTTAAATATTTCTCTGGGGCCAACGTCCTGACTTTC. The chain joins TRBV5-8 to TRBJ2-6; no definite D call. The CDR3 contains 16 residues. CDR1 is SGHTS, CDR2 YDEGEE, per germline. Trimming removed 2 bases from V and 0 bases from J, with 9 bases in between.

V usage is TRBV14 and J usage is TRBJ2-7; 12 nucleotides line up with TRBD2. J gave up 5 bases and V 4 bases, and 6 bases lay outside the gene matches. The CDR3 is made up of 15 amino acids. Germline V gene data show CDR1 as SGHDN and CDR2 as FVKESK. As DNA, the CDR3 is TGTGCCAGCAGCCTAAGACTAGCGGGAGATGACGAGCAGTACTTC. It translates to CASSLRLAGDDEQYF.

The chain joins TRBV6-6 to TRBJ1-4, with no clear D. CDR1 is MNHNY, CDR2 SVGAGI, per germline (reference sequence). The V end lost 2 bases, the J end lost 7 bases, and 14 bases lay between the germline ends. The CDR3 runs to 15 residues. CDR3 bases: TGTGCCAGCAGTTACGTTCAAGCTGGAGGTGAAAAACTGTTTTTT. This sequence encodes CASSYVQAGGEKLFF.